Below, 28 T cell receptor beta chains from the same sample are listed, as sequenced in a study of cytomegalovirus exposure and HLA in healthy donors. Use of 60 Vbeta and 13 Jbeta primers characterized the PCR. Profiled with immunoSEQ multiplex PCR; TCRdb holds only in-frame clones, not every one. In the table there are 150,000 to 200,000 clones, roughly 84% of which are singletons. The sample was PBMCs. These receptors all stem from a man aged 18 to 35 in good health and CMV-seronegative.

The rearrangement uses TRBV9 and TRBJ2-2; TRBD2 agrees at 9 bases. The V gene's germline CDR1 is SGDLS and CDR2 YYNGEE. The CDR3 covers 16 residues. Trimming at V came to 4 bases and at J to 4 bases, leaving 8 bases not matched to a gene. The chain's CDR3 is CASSRLLTSGTGELFF. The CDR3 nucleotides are TGTGCCAGCAGCCGCCTTTTGACTAGCGGCACCGGGGAGCTGTTTTTT.

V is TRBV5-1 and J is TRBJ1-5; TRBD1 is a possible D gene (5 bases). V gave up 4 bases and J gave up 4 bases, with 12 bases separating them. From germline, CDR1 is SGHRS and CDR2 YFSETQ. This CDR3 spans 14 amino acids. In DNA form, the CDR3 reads TGCGCCAGCAGCCCGGACAATTCTAATCAGCCCCAGCATTTT. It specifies CASSPDNSNQPQHF.

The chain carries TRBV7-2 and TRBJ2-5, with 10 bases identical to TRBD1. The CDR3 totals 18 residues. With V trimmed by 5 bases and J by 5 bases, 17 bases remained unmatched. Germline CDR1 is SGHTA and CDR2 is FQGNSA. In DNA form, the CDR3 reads TGTGCCAGCAGCCAGGACCCGGGACAGGGGCCCTACGGGGAGACCCAGTACTTC. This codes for CASSQDPGQGPYGETQYF.

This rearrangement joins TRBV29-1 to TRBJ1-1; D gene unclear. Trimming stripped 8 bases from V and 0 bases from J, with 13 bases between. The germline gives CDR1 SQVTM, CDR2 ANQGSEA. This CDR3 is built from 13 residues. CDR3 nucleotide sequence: TGCAGCACTTCCCTTCTGGTGAACACTGAAGCTTTCTTT. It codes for CSTSLLVNTEAFF.

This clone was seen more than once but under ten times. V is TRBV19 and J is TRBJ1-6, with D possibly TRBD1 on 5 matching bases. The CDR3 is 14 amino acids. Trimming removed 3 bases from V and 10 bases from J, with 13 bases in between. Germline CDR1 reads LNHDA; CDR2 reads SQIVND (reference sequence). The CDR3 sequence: CASSISGVGSPLHF. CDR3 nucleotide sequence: TGTGCCAGTAGTATCTCGGGGGTAGGGTCACCCCTCCACTTT.

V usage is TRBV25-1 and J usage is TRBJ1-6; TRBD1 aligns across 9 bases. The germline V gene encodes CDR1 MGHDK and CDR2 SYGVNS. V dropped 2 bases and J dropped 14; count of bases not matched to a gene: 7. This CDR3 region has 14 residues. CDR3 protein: CASSEGTGKRTLHF. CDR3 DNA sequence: TGTGCCAGCAGTGAAGGGACAGGGAAGAGGACCCTCCACTTT.

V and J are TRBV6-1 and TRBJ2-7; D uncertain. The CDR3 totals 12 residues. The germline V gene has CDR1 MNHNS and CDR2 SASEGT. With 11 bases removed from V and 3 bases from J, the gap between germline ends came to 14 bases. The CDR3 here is CASHRVGYEQYF. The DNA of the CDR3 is TGTGCCTCACACCGGGTGGGCTACGAGCAGTACTTC.

The CDR3 sequence is CAISRVSGETQYF. CDR3 DNA: TGTGCCATCAGCCGAGTTAGCGGGGAGACCCAGTACTTC. V and J are TRBV10-3 and TRBJ2-5; TRBD2 matches 7 bases. In germline, CDR1 is ENHRY, CDR2 SYGVKD. The CDR3 runs to 13 residues. V gave up 6 bases and J gave up 5 bases; unmatched junction bases: 6.

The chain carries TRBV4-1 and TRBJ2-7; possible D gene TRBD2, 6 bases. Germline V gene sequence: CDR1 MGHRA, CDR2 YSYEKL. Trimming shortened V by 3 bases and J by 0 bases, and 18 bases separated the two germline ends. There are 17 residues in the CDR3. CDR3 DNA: TGCGCCAGCAGCCATCCCCTCGTAGGCGGGGCCTCCTACGAGCAGTACTTC. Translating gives CASSHPLVGGASYEQYF.

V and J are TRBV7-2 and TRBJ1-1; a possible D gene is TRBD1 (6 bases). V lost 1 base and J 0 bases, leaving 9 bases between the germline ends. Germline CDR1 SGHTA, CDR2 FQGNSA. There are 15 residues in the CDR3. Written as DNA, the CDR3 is TGTGCCAGCAGCTTAGTGGGGGACATGAACACTGAAGCTTTCTTT. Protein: CASSLVGDMNTEAFF.

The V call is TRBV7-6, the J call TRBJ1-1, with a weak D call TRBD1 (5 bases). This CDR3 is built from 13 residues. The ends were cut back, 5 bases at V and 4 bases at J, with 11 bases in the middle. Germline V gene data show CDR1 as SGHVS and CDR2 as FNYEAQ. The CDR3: CASSTNQGTEAFF. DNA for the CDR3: TGTGCCAGCAGCACCAACCAGGGCACTGAAGCTTTCTTT.

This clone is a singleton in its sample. This CDR3 reads CASSLQRGMNTEAFF. The DNA of the CDR3 is TGTGCCAGCAGTTTACAGAGAGGGATGAACACTGAAGCTTTCTTT. The chain is built from TRBV28 and TRBJ1-1; D gene ambiguous. Germline CDR1 MDHEN, CDR2 SYDVKM. CDR3 length equals 15 residues. V was cut by 2 bases and J by 0 bases, with 10 bases left in between. Based on the CDR3 plus reference TRBV28 and TRBJ1-1, the full variable domain is DVKVTQSSRYLVKRTGEKVFLECVQDMDHENMFWYRQDPGLGLRLIYFSYDVKMKEKGDIPEGYSVSREKKERFSLILESASTNQTSMYLCASSLQRGMNTEAFFGQGTRLTVV.

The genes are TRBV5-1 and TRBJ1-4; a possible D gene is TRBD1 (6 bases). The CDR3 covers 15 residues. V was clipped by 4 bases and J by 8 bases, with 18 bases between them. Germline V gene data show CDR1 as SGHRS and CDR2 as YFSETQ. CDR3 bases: TGCGCCAGCAGCATCGAGGGGGGGAAGGGAGAAAAACTGTTTTTT. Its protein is CASSIEGGKGEKLFF.

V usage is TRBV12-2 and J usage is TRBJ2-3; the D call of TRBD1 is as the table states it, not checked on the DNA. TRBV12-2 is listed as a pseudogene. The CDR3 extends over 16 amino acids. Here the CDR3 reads CASRPGHLQGEDTQYF. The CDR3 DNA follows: TGTGCAAGTCGCCCGGGACACCTCCAGGGCGAGGATACGCAGTATTTT.

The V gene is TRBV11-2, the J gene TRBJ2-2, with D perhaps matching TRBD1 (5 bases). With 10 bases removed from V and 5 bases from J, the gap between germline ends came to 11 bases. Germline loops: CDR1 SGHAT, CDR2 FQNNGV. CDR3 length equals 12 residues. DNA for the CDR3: TGTGCCATGGCAGGGATGACCGGGGAGCTGTTTTTT. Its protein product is CAMAGMTGELFF.

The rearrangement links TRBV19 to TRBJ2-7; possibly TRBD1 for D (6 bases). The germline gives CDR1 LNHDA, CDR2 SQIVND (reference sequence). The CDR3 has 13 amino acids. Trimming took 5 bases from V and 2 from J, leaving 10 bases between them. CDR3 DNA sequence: TGTGCCAGTAGTCCGGACAGAACCTACGAGCAGTACTTC. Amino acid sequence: CASSPDRTYEQYF.

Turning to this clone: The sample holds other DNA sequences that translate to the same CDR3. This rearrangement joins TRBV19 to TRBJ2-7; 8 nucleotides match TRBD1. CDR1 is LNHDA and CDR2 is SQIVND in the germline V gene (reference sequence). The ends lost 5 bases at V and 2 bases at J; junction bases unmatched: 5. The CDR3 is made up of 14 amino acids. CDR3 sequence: CASSRGQGTYEQYF. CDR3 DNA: TGTGCCAGTAGTCGCGGACAGGGTACCTACGAGCAGTACTTC.

For the CDR3, the DNA is TGTGCCAGCTCCCCGGGGATTAATCAGCCCCAGCATTTT. Translating gives CASSPGINQPQHF. V gene TRBV18 combines with J gene TRBJ1-5, with D uncertain. Trimming removed 6 bases from V and 4 bases from J, with 10 bases in between. The germline V gene encodes CDR1 KGHSH and CDR2 LQKENI. CDR3 length: 13 residues.

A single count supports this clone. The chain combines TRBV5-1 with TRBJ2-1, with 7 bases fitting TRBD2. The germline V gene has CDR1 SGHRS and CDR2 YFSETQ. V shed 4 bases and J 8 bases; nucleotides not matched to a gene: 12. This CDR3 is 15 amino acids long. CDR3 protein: CASSGSGGSSDEQFF. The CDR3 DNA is TGCGCCAGCAGCGGGTCGGGCGGGAGTAGTGATGAGCAGTTCTTC.

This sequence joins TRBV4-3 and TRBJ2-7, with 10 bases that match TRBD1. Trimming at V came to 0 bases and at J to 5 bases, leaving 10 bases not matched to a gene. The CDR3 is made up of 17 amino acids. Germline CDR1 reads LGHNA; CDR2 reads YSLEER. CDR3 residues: CASSQDGAQTGGDEQYF. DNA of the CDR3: TGCGCCAGCAGCCAAGATGGGGCCCAGACAGGGGGCGACGAGCAGTACTTC.

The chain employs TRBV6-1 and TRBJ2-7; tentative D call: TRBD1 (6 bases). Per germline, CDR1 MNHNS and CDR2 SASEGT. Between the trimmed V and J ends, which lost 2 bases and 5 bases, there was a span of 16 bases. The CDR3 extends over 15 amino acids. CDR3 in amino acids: CASSEHRDLRDEQYF. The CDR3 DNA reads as TGTGCCAGCAGTGAACACAGGGACCTCCGGGACGAGCAGTACTTC.

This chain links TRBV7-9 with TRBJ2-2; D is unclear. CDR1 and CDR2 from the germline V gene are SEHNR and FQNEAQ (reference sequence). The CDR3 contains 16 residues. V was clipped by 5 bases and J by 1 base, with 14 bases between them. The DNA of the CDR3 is TGTGCCAGCAGCCCCCTAGGCAGCCTGAACACCGGGGAGCTGTTTTTT. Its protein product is CASSPLGSLNTGELFF.

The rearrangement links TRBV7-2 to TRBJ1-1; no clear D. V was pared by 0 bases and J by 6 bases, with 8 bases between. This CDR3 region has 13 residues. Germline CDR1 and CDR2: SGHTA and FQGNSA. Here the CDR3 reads CASSLALRAEAFF. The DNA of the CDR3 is TGTGCCAGCAGCTTAGCTCTGAGGGCTGAAGCTTTCTTT.

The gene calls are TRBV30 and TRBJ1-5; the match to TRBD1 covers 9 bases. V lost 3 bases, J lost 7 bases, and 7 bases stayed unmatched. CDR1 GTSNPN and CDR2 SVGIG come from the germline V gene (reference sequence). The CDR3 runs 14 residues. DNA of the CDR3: TGTGCCTGGAGCAGAACAGGGGGCGGACAGCCCCAGCATTTT. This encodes CAWSRTGGGQPQHF.

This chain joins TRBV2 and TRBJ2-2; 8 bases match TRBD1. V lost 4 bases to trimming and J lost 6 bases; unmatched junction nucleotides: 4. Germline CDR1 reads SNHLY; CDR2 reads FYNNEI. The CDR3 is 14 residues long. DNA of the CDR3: TGTGCCAGCAGTGTCGAACAGGGGGCCGGGGAGCTGTTTTTT. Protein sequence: CASSVEQGAGELFF. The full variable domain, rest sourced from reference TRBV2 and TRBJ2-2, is EPEVTQTPSHQVTQMGQEVILRCVPISNHLYFYWYRQILGQKVEFLVSFYNNEISEKSEIFDDQFSVERPDGSNFTLKIRSTKLEDSAMYFCASSVEQGAGELFFGEGSRLTVL.

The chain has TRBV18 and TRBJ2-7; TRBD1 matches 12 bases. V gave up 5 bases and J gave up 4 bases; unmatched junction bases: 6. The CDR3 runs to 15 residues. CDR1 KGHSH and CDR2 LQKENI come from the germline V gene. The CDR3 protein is CASSSGQGAGYEQYF. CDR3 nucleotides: TGTGCCAGCTCATCGGGACAGGGGGCTGGATACGAGCAGTACTTC.

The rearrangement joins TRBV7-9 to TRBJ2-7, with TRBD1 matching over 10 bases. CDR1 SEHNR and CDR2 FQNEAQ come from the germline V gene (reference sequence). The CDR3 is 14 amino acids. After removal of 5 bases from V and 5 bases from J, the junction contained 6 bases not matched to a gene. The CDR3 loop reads CASSMTGGGDEQYF. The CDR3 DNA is TGTGCCAGCAGCATGACAGGGGGCGGCGACGAGCAGTACTTC.

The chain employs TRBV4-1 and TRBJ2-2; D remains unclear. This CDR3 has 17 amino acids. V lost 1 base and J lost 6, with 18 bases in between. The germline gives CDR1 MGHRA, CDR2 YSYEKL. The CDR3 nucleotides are TGCGCCAGCAGCCAAGTCGCGATAGAAAGAGTCCCCGGGGAGCTGTTTTTT. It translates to CASSQVAIERVPGELFF.